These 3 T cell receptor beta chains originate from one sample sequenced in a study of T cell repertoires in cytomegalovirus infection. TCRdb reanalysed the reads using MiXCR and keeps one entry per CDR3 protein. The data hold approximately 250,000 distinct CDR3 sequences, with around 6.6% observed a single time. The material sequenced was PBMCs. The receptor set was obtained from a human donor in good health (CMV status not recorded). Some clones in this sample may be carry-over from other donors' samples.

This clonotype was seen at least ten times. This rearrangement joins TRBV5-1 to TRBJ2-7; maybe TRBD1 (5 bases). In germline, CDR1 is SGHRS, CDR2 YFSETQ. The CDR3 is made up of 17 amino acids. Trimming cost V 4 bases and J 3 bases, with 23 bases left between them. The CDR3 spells CASSQKRRDRSGYEQYF. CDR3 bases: TGCGCCAGCAGCCAGAAGAGAAGAGACAGATCCGGCTACGAGCAGTACTTC.

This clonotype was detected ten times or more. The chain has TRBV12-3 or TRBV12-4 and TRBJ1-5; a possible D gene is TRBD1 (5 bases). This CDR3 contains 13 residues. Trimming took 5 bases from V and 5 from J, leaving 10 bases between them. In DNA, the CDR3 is TGTGCCAGCAGTACAAGAGGGGATCAGCCCCAGCATTTT. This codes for CASSTRGDQPQHF.

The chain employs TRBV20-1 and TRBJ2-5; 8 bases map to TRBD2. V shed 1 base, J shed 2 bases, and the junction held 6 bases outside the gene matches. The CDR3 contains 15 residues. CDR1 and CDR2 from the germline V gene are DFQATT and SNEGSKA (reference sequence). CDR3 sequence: CSARVYGGEQETQYF. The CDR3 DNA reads TGCAGTGCTAGAGTATACGGGGGGGAACAAGAGACCCAGTACTTC.